This T cell receptor (beta chain) emerged from a study of response to subunit inactivated influenza vaccine. TCRdb re-analysed the RT-PCR reads in MiXCR, keeping a single row per CDR3 protein. The table has hundreds of thousands of distinct CDR3 sequences, about 17% seen once. This CDR3 is 12 amino acids long. Deletions cut 6 bases from V and 6 bases from J, with 8 bases between. CDR1 LGHDT and CDR2 YNNKEL come from the germline V gene (reference sequence). This material consisted of CD4+ T cells sorted from PBMCs, taken 23 months after vaccination. This sequence joins TRBV3-1 and TRBJ2-2; D remains ambiguous. This TCR derives from a man between 45 and 75 years old who received an inactivated influenza vaccine. The CDR3 loop reads CASRRSAGELFF. The CDR3 DNA reads as TGTGCCAGCAGACGGTCCGCCGGGGAGCTGTTTTTT.